These T cell receptor beta chains were read from a single sample in a study of blood T cell repertoires in COVID-19. Assay used: immunoSEQ multiplex PCR; TCRdb lists only in-frame clones, some missing. The sample lists tens of thousands of clones; 86% were seen once. The sample taken for sequencing was peripheral blood. The receptors were gathered from a woman aged 55-70 years with acute or convalescent COVID-19. CDR3s include the opening cysteine and the closing phenylalanine or tryptophan. Only some rows state a clone size, as once, few, many or a class for expanded clones.

V gene	J gene	clone size	CDR3 protein
TRBV4-3	TRBJ2-1	NA	CASSSGLAGGYEQFF
TRBV3-1/TRBV3-2	TRBJ2-5	NA	CASSQWLQETQYF
TRBV11-3	TRBJ2-3	NA	CASSSSLPLLRGRAEDTQYF
TRBV7-2	TRBJ2-7	NA	CASSLAGVYEQYF
TRBV15	TRBJ1-5	NA	CATSRDLREGRHF
TRBV7-8	TRBJ1-4	NA	CASSFRGPGEKLFF
TRBV28	TRBJ1-2	once	CASSSQGNYGYTF
TRBV7-2	TRBJ2-7	NA	CASSLARSTGSSYEQYF
TRBV7-9	TRBJ2-7	NA	CASSLSGQGAEQYF
TRBV7-2	TRBJ2-7	NA	CASGKTGQAKGQYF